The 23 T cell receptor beta chains below come from one sample, sequenced in a study of identical twins. Via MiXCR, TCRdb re-called the 5' RACE reads, giving one row per CDR3 protein. The top ten clones hold roughly 3% of a sample with a few hundred thousand distinct CDR3 sequences, just under 10% of them seen once. These data were also reused for a study on yellow fever vaccine responses in identical twins.

The material sequenced was PBMCs. Receptors were obtained from a woman in her late teens or twenties in good health.

This clonotype was observed a single time. Relative to the germline gene, one junction end is altered; a read error may explain this. This chain joins TRBV3-1 and TRBJ1-2; 10 bases are a match to TRBD1. Germline CDR1 reads LGHDT; CDR2 reads YNNKEL (reference sequence). This CDR3 spans 15 amino acids. CDR3 DNA: TGTGCCACCAGCCAACAGGGACAGGGGAAGCATGGCTACACCTTC. Translated, it gives CATSQQGQGKHGYTF. Using reference TRBV3-1 and TRBJ1-2 for the parts outside the CDR3, the full variable domain is DTAVSQTPKYLVTQMGNDKSIKCEQNLGHDTMYWYKQDSKKFLKIMFSYNNKELIINETVPNRFSPKSPDKAHLNLHINSLELGDSAVYFCATSQQGQGKHGYTFGSGTRLTVV.

The sample holds many counts of this clonotype. The J gene is TRBJ2-1, the V gene TRBV7-2; 9 bases agree with TRBD2. CDR1 and CDR2 (germline): SGHTA, FQGNSA. V shed 2 bases, J shed 9 bases, and the junction held 5 bases outside the gene matches. The CDR3 runs 14 residues. CDR3 DNA: TGTGCCAGCAGCTTAAGGACAGCGGGGGGTGAGCAGTTCTTC. Amino acid sequence: CASSLRTAGGEQFF.

This clonotype showed up just a few times. The chain combines TRBV6-2 or TRBV6-3 with TRBJ2-2; D may match TRBD1 or TRBD2 (5 bases each). Germline assignment: CDR1 MNHEY and CDR2 SVGEGT. The CDR3 has 16 residues. V dropped 7 bases and J dropped 0 bases, with 15 bases sitting between them. CDR3 sequence reads: CASTGTATANTGELFF. CDR3 nucleotides: TGTGCCAGCACCGGGACGGCCACCGCGAACACCGGGGAGCTGTTTTTT.

The CDR3, as DNA: TGTGCCAGCAGCACGCCAACCTACAATGAGCAGTTCTTC. It encodes CASSTPTYNEQFF. The chain links TRBV11-3 to TRBJ2-1; D is uncertain. The germline CDR1 and CDR2 sequences are SGHNT and YENEEA. Trimming took 5 bases from V and 2 from J, leaving 7 bases between them. The CDR3 consists of 13 residues.

This clonotype was counted only a few times. This chain joins TRBV12-3 or TRBV12-4 and TRBJ2-7; D perhaps matches TRBD2 (7 bases). With 2 bases removed from V and 3 bases from J, the gap between germline ends came to 14 bases. CDR3 length equals 15 residues. DNA of the CDR3: TGTGCCAGCAGTTTATCGGGGGGCTACGACTACGAGCAGTACTTC. Its protein is CASSLSGGYDYEQYF.

This clonotype occurred many times. The chain couples TRBV7-8 to TRBJ2-1, with 9 nucleotides matching TRBD2. CDR1 is SGHVS and CDR2 is FQNEAQ in the germline V gene. This CDR3 has 15 residues. J was trimmed by 5 bases and V by 3 bases; bases with no gene match: 5. The CDR3 spells CASSFLAGVDNEQFF. The CDR3 region has the DNA TGTGCCAGCAGCTTCTTAGCGGGGGTGGACAATGAGCAGTTCTTC.

Only a few counts were recorded for this clonotype. The V call is TRBV24-1, the J call TRBJ2-2, with unresolved D. The V end was cut by 5 bases, the J end by 2 bases, with 8 bases between. The CDR3 spans 14 residues. Germline V gene sequence: CDR1 KGHDR, CDR2 SFDVKD. The CDR3 DNA reads as TGTGCCACCAGTGTCACTCATAACACCGGGGAGCTGTTTTTT. This codes for CATSVTHNTGELFF.

Note on this clonotype: This could be a read error, since a much larger clone is one nucleotide away. In this CDR3 the conserved last residue, phenylalanine or tryptophan, is missing, so a read error is likely. The gene calls are TRBV9 and TRBJ2-5; the D gene is possibly TRBD1 (6 bases). The CDR3 runs 16 residues. Germline values: CDR1 SGDLS, CDR2 YYNGEE. The V end lost 0 bases, the J end lost 1 base, and 13 bases lay between the germline ends. The CDR3 loop reads CASSVATMGAQETQYS. CDR3 sequence (DNA): TGTGCCAGCAGCGTAGCTACCATGGGGGCCCAAGAGACCCAGTACTCC.

The V and J genes are TRBV6-1 and TRBJ1-4; D possibly corresponds to TRBD1 (5 bases). Germline assignment: CDR1 MNHNS and CDR2 SASEGT. The V and J ends lost 6 bases and 7 bases respectively, with 15 bases between them. This CDR3 has 14 residues. CDR3 sequence (DNA): TGTGCCAGCAGCCCCCCGGGGGGGGTTGAAAAACTGTTTTTT. It specifies CASSPPGGVEKLFF.

The rearrangement uses TRBV5-6 and TRBJ2-1; no firm D call. V lost 4 bases and J lost 2, with 10 bases in between. Germline CDR1 is SGHDT and CDR2 is YYEEEE. The CDR3 extends over 14 amino acids. The CDR3 sequence: CASSGRRPYNEQFF. Written as DNA, the CDR3 is TGTGCCAGCAGCGGTAGACGACCCTACAATGAGCAGTTCTTC.

This chain connects TRBV24-1 to TRBJ2-2; D uncertain. Germline lookup yields CDR1 KGHDR and CDR2 SFDVKD. The CDR3 spans 20 residues. The V end was cut by 3 bases, the J end by 0 bases, with 22 bases between. The CDR3 here is CATSDLKITIALANTGELFF. In DNA, the CDR3 is TGTGCCACCAGTGATCTAAAGATTACCATCGCCTTAGCGAACACCGGGGAGCTGTTTTTT.

There are many counts of this clonotype. The genes are TRBV29-1 and TRBJ2-7, with 9 bases lining up with TRBD1. Germline loops: CDR1 SQVTM, CDR2 ANQGSEA. There are 14 residues in the CDR3. V gave up 4 bases and J gave up 6 bases; unmatched junction bases: 10. CDR3 DNA sequence: TGCAGCGTTGGCACCGGGACAGGGAACACCGAGCAGTACTTC. Its translation is CSVGTGTGNTEQYF.

This clonotype has only a few counts. The rearrangement joins TRBV7-2 to TRBJ2-1, with 9 bases aligning to TRBD1. Germline CDR1 is SGHTA and CDR2 is FQGNSA. The CDR3 is made up of 15 amino acids. With 0 bases clipped from V and 7 bases from J, the junction kept 4 bases outside the gene matches. The CDR3 protein is CASSLAQGALNEQFF. Here the CDR3 DNA reads TGTGCCAGCAGCTTAGCACAGGGGGCCTTAAATGAGCAGTTCTTC.

This clonotype was found many times. The gene calls are TRBV29-1 and TRBJ2-7, with D possibly called TRBD1 or TRBD2 (6 bases each). V was trimmed by 3 bases and J by 0 bases, leaving 12 bases between them. Germline V gene sequence: CDR1 SQVTM, CDR2 ANQGSEA. The CDR3 extends over 14 amino acids. The CDR3: CSVEGTGASYEQYF. CDR3 bases: TGCAGCGTTGAGGGGACGGGGGCCTCCTACGAGCAGTACTTC.

In this sample, this clonotype turned up many times. The rearrangement joins TRBV6-2 or TRBV6-3 to TRBJ2-1; the D call may be TRBD1 or TRBD2 (6 bases each). CDR3 length: 15 amino acids. Trimming removed 10 bases from V and 4 bases from J, with 20 bases in between. Germline CDR1 and CDR2: MNHEY and SVGEGT. The CDR3 DNA reads as TGTGCCATCCATCCTCACGGGGGCGTGTACAATGAGCAGTTCTTC. This encodes CAIHPHGGVYNEQFF.

This clonotype has just a few counts. The V gene is TRBV5-6, the J gene TRBJ1-5; D is unclear. The germline V gene encodes CDR1 SGHDT and CDR2 YYEEEE. Trimming stripped 1 base from V and 2 bases from J, with 16 bases between. This CDR3 is 17 amino acids long. DNA of the CDR3: TGTGCCAGCAGCTTGTCGGTCCTGGGTTTGGGCAATCAGCCCCAGCATTTT. It yields the protein CASSLSVLGLGNQPQHF. Filled out from reference TRBV5-6 and TRBJ1-5, the complete variable domain reads DAGVTQSPTHLIKTRGQQVTLRCSPKSGHDTVSWYQQALGQGPQFIFQYYEEEERQRGNFPDRFSGHQFPNYSSELNVNALLLGDSALYLCASSLSVLGLGNQPQHFGDGTRLSIL.

The chain couples TRBV6-2 or TRBV6-3 to TRBJ2-3; D unresolved. Germline-derived CDR1 and CDR2 are MNHEY and SVGEGT. The CDR3 has 15 residues. With 6 bases removed from V and 1 base from J, the gap between germline ends came to 14 bases. In DNA, the CDR3 is TGTGCCAGCAGATTCCGGAGTGCGGGCACAGATACGCAGTATTTT. Amino acid sequence: CASRFRSAGTDTQYF.

This clonotype was found a few times. This sequence joins TRBV4-3 and TRBJ2-7; no definite D call. This CDR3 contains 14 residues. V lost 0 bases to trimming and J lost 3 bases, with 9 bases between them. Germline V gene data show CDR1 as LGHNA and CDR2 as YSLEER. The CDR3 spells CASSQDSDGYEQYF. CDR3 bases: TGCGCCAGCAGCCAAGATTCGGACGGCTACGAGCAGTACTTC.

The CDR3 nucleotides read TGTGCCAGCGGGCTTACTTACGAGCAGTACTTC. It codes for CASGLTYEQYF. J is TRBJ2-7 and V is TRBV12-3 or TRBV12-4; unclear D gene. The V end lost 8 bases, the J end lost 4 bases, and 9 bases lay between the germline ends. The CDR3 extends over 11 amino acids.

V and J are TRBV12-3 or TRBV12-4 and TRBJ2-5, with D possibly being TRBD1 (6 bases). The CDR3 totals 12 residues. Trimming removed 9 bases at V and 0 bases at J, with 8 bases between. The CDR3 loop is CASGQYQETQYF. The CDR3 DNA reads TGTGCCAGTGGACAGTACCAAGAGACCCAGTACTTC.

This clonotype was seen only a few times. This chain connects TRBV19 to TRBJ2-2; a weak D match, TRBD2 (7 bases). Germline V gene data show CDR1 as LNHDA and CDR2 as SQIVND (reference sequence). The CDR3 sequence is 15 residues long. Trimming shortened V by 4 bases and J by 4 bases, and 13 bases separated the two germline ends. This CDR3 is CASSRAGEGTGELFF. DNA of the CDR3: TGTGCCAGTAGTAGGGCAGGGGAGGGCACCGGGGAGCTGTTTTTT.

For this clonotype: A single base separates this from a much larger clone, so it may be a read error. The chain combines TRBV10-3 with TRBJ1-1; 7 bases match TRBD1. This CDR3 contains 14 residues. Germline assignment: CDR1 ENHRY and CDR2 SYGVKD. The CDR3 DNA sequence: TGTGCCATCAACGACAGGGCGGGAGACACTAAAGCTTTCTTT. It codes for CAINDRAGDTKAFF.

The chain carries TRBV7-9 and TRBJ1-1; no definite D call. Trimming took 2 bases from V and 7 from J, leaving 17 bases between them. Germline CDR1 SEHNR, CDR2 FQNEAQ (reference sequence). This CDR3 region has 15 residues. The chain's CDR3 is CASSLLTMQANEAFF. CDR3 sequence (DNA): TGTGCCAGCAGCTTATTAACGATGCAGGCAAATGAAGCTTTCTTT.